Presented here are 20 T cell receptor beta chains from one specimen sequenced in a study of cytomegalovirus exposure and HLA in healthy donors. Both 60 Vbeta primers and 13 Jbeta primers went into the PCR. Repertoires were generated with immunoSEQ multiplex PCR, while TCRdb's copy carries only in-frame clones and drops some. The sample lists about 130,000 clones; over 80% were seen once. Sequencing was performed on PBMCs. Receptor source: a man between 18 and 29 years old in good health and CMV-seropositive.

J is TRBJ1-6 and V is TRBV18, with TRBD1 matching over 7 bases. Germline trimming cut 4 bases from V and 0 bases from J; bases unmatched to any gene: 3. The CDR3 loop spans 16 amino acids. CDR1 and CDR2 (germline): KGHSH, LQKENI. The CDR3 is CASSRDRPSYNSPLHF. The CDR3 DNA reads as TGTGCCAGCTCACGGGACAGACCCTCCTATAATTCACCCCTCCACTTT.

This clone was counted between two and nine times. The gene calls are TRBV28 and TRBJ2-1, with 11 bases lining up with TRBD1. This CDR3 is 16 amino acids long. V trimming: 6 bases; J trimming: 0 bases; junction bases outside the gene matches: 4. The germline CDR1 and CDR2 sequences are MDHEN and SYDVKM. The CDR3 bases are TGTGCCAGCAGGGAAGGACAGGGGGCCTCCTACAATGAGCAGTTCTTC. Its protein product is CASREGQGASYNEQFF.

This chain links TRBV19 with TRBJ2-1, with TRBD2 identical over 12 bases. J was trimmed by 0 bases and V by 6 bases; bases with no gene match: 6. Germline assignment: CDR1 LNHDA and CDR2 SQIVND (reference sequence). There are 17 residues in the CDR3. The CDR3 region is CASSLLAGGFSYNEQFF. As DNA, the CDR3 is TGTGCCAGTAGCTTACTAGCGGGGGGATTCTCCTACAATGAGCAGTTCTTC.

The V gene is TRBV7-2, the J gene TRBJ2-2; TRBD2 matches 10 bases. The CDR3 has 15 residues. Germline V lookup: CDR1 SGHTA, CDR2 FQGNSA. Trimming took 3 bases from V and 8 from J; bases not matched to a gene: 6. CDR3 DNA: TGTGCCAGCAGCTTTAGCGGGGGGTTTGCTGGGGAGCTGTTTTTT. Translation gives CASSFSGGFAGELFF.

Concerning this clone: One junction end disagrees with the germline gene, perhaps due to a read error. The rearrangement links TRBV29-1 to TRBJ1-4, with TRBD1 matching 7 bases. The CDR3 has 13 amino acids. The germline gives CDR1 SQVTM, CDR2 ANQGSEA. The CDR3 here is CSGEDRDYEKLFF. The CDR3 DNA sequence: TGCAGCGGTGAAGACAGGGATTATGAAAAACTGTTTTTT. Together with reference TRBV29-1 and TRBJ1-4, the CDR3 gives the full variable domain: SAVISQKPSRDICQRGTSLTIQCQVDSQVTMMFWYRQQPGQSLTLIATANQGSEATYESGFVIDKFPISRPNLTFSTLTVSNMSPEDSSIYLCSGEDRDYEKLFFGSGTQLSVL.

The chain couples TRBV30 to TRBJ2-2; 12 positions agree with TRBD2. The CDR3 sequence is 15 residues long. The V gene's germline CDR1 is GTSNPN and CDR2 SVGIG (reference sequence). V shed 2 bases and J 5 bases; nucleotides not matched to a gene: 3. CDR3 bases: TGTGCCTGGAGTAGGCTAGCGGGGGGGACCGGGGAGCTGTTTTTT. Protein product: CAWSRLAGGTGELFF.

This chain joins TRBV7-8 and TRBJ2-6; TRBD2 is a possible D gene (5 bases). Trimming took 5 bases from V and 0 from J, leaving 17 bases between them. The germline V gene encodes CDR1 SGHVS and CDR2 FQNEAQ. CDR3 length equals 18 residues. The CDR3 region is CASSPRHGVSSGANVLTF. The CDR3 region has the DNA TGTGCCAGCAGCCCTAGGCACGGGGTAAGCTCTGGGGCCAACGTCCTGACTTTC.

The V gene is TRBV15, the J gene TRBJ1-1; no definite D call. Germline values: CDR1 LNHNV, CDR2 YYDKDF (reference sequence). V was trimmed by 0 bases and J by 1 base, leaving 12 bases between them. The CDR3 sequence is 16 residues long. The DNA of the CDR3 is TGTGCCACCAGCAGAGATCCGGGGTTAGGGAACACTGAAGCTTTCTTT. As protein: CATSRDPGLGNTEAFF.

V and J are TRBV6-4 and TRBJ2-1; 8 bases map to TRBD2. There are 15 residues in the CDR3. The J segment lost 3 bases and the V segment lost 2 bases, leaving 3 bases of the junction unmatched. Germline V CDR1 and CDR2: MRHNA, SNTAGT. CDR3 bases: TGTGCCAGCAGTGACGGAGCGGGGGTCTACAATGAGCAGTTCTTC. Translated, it gives CASSDGAGVYNEQFF.

The genes are TRBV11-2 and TRBJ2-7; D perhaps matches TRBD1 (5 bases). The CDR3 is 14 residues long. Germline V gene sequence: CDR1 SGHAT, CDR2 FQNNGV. V lost 2 bases to trimming and J lost 7 bases, with 15 bases between them. In nucleotides, the CDR3 is TGTGCCAGCAGCTTATTTAGGGGTGGTCTAGAGCAGTACTTC. Translated, it gives CASSLFRGGLEQYF. Supplemented by reference TRBV11-2 and TRBJ2-7, the full variable domain reads EAGVAQSPRYKIIEKRQSVAFWCNPISGHATLYWYQQILGQGPKLLIQFQNNGVVDDSQLPKDRFSAERLKGVDSTLKIQPAKLEDSAVYLCASSLFRGGLEQYFGPGTRLTVT.

This clone showed up just a few times. V usage is TRBV2 and J usage is TRBJ2-6, with 8 bases that match TRBD1. The germline CDR1 and CDR2 sequences are SNHLY and FYNNEI. The CDR3 has 20 amino acids. J lost 0 bases, V lost 0 bases, and 10 bases had no gene match. CDR3 sequence: CASSEAWVGQGHSGANVLTF. The CDR3 DNA is TGTGCCAGCAGTGAAGCATGGGTAGGACAGGGACACTCTGGGGCCAACGTCCTGACTTTC.

The chain recombines TRBV19 with TRBJ1-6; weak D call: TRBD1 (6 bases). CDR3 length: 13 residues. V was shortened by 8 bases and J by 7 bases, with 12 bases between the two germline ends. Per germline, CDR1 LNHDA and CDR2 SQIVND (reference sequence). CDR3 loop: CASSGHSNSPLHF. The DNA of the CDR3 is TGTGCCAGTTCGGGACACTCGAATTCACCCCTCCACTTT.

The chain uses TRBV9 and TRBJ2-7; D not resolved. CDR1 SGDLS and CDR2 YYNGEE come from the germline V gene. V was clipped by 3 bases and J by 0 bases, with 7 bases between them. The CDR3 loop spans 13 amino acids. For the CDR3, the DNA is TGTGCCAGCAGCGGTACGGGCTCCTACGAGCAGTACTTC. As protein: CASSGTGSYEQYF.

The genes are TRBV7-8 and TRBJ2-3; TRBD1 matches 7 bases. Losses at the gene ends were 1 base for V and 2 bases for J; bases not matched to a gene: 6. Germline V gene sequence: CDR1 SGHVS, CDR2 FQNEAQ. This CDR3 region has 16 residues. The CDR3: CASSLGDRDLTDTQYF. The CDR3 bases are TGTGCCAGCAGCTTAGGAGACAGGGATCTCACAGATACGCAGTATTTT.

The J gene is TRBJ2-5, the V gene TRBV5-1, with 9 bases matching TRBD1. V dropped 2 bases and J dropped 4; count of bases not matched to a gene: 3. Germline V CDR1 and CDR2: SGHRS, YFSETQ. This CDR3 is built from 14 residues. CDR3 in DNA: TGCGCCAGCAGCTTTACAGGGGGCAGAGAGACCCAGTACTTC. Amino acid sequence: CASSFTGGRETQYF.

The V call is TRBV6-6, the J call TRBJ1-1, with 8 bases identical to TRBD1. CDR3 length: 11 residues. The germline CDR1 and CDR2 sequences are MNHNY and SVGAGI (reference sequence). V was pared by 7 bases and J by 10 bases, with 5 bases of the junction left unmatched. CDR3 nucleotide sequence: TGTGCCAGCACCATAGACAGGGGAGCTTTCTTT. This codes for CASTIDRGAFF.

The gene calls are TRBV27 and TRBJ2-3; TRBD2 matches at 10 bases. Germline values: CDR1 MNHEY, CDR2 SMNVEV (reference sequence). Trimming removed 6 bases from V and 4 bases from J; junction bases left unmatched: 7. This CDR3 region has 15 residues. Written as DNA, the CDR3 is TGTGCCAGCAGAAGCGGGGGGGCCGAGGCAGATACGCAGTATTTT. This gives the protein CASRSGGAEADTQYF.

This clone came up a few times. V usage is TRBV7-8 and J usage is TRBJ1-2; D might be TRBD1 (6 bases). Germline V gene sequence: CDR1 SGHVS, CDR2 FQNEAQ. V was pared by 5 bases and J by 8 bases, with 24 bases between. This CDR3 region has 16 residues. The CDR3 is CASSPTPGVELGGYTF. The CDR3 DNA reads TGTGCCAGCAGCCCTACTCCAGGGGTGGAGCTGGGAGGCTACACCTTC.

In DNA form, the CDR3 reads TGCGCCAGCAGCTTGGTGGCGGCCATGAACACTGAAGCTTTCTTT. It yields the protein CASSLVAAMNTEAFF. V and J are TRBV5-1 and TRBJ1-1; D unclear. This CDR3 contains 15 residues. The germline V and J ends were trimmed by 0 bases and 0 bases, with 9 bases remaining between them. Germline loops: CDR1 SGHRS, CDR2 YFSETQ.

This clone was counted between two and nine times. The chain links TRBV6-5 to TRBJ1-6; no definite D call. Trimming cost V 5 bases and J 9 bases, with 8 bases left between them. This CDR3 is 12 amino acids long. Germline V gives CDR1 MNHEY, CDR2 SVGAGI. The DNA for the CDR3 is TGTGCCAGCAGTCCCCCCGGTTCACCCCTCCACTTT. Translated: CASSPPGSPLHF.